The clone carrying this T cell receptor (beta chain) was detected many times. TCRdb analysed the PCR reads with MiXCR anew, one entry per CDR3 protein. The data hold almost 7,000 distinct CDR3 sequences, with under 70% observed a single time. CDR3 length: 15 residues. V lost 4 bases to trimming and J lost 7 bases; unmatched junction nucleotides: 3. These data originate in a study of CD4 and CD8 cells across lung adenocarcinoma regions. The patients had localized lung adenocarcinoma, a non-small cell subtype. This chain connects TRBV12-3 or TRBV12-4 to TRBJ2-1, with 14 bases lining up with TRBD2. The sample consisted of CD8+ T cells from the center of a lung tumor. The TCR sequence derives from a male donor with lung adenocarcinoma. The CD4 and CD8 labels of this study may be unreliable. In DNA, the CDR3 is TGTGCCAGCAGTTGGGGACTAGCGGGAGAAAATGAGCAGTTCTTC. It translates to CASSWGLAGENEQFF.